A single sample is the source of the 27 T cell receptor beta chains below, sequenced in a study of blood T cell repertoires in COVID-19. Clones were sequenced by immunoSEQ multiplex PCR, and TCRdb holds only the in-frame ones, with some missing. The repertoire includes hundreds of thousands of clones, 70% to 90% of them detected once, and 0.2% to 0.3% sits in the top ten. Sequencing was carried out using peripheral blood. Receptors were obtained from a woman between 18 and 29 years old with acute or convalescent COVID-19.

V is TRBV9 and J is TRBJ2-3; 7 nucleotides match TRBD2. This CDR3 region has 16 residues. V lost 0 bases, J lost 4 bases, and 8 bases stayed unmatched. Per the germline V gene, CDR1 is SGDLS and CDR2 is YYNGEE. CDR3 coding DNA: TGTGCCAGCAGCGTAGACAGCGGGGCGCCCCCAGATACGCAGTATTTT. It encodes CASSVDSGAPPDTQYF.

This clone was seen just once. The chain employs TRBV2 and TRBJ2-3, with 9 bases matching TRBD1. Germline CDR1 SNHLY, CDR2 FYNNEI. CDR3 size: 16 residues. The ends lost 7 bases at V and 2 bases at J; junction bases unmatched: 10. The CDR3 protein is CASMGEGQGITDTQYF. The DNA of the CDR3 is TGTGCCAGCATGGGCGAGGGACAGGGTATCACAGATACGCAGTATTTT.

The chain recombines TRBV5-3 with TRBJ1-2; tentatively, D is TRBD1 (6 bases). TRBV5-3 qualifies as an ORF whose function is uncertain. V was trimmed by 2 bases and J by 0 bases, leaving 11 bases between them. This CDR3 comprises 15 residues. The CDR3 sequence is CARSFRDTSNYGYTF. Here the CDR3 DNA reads TGTGCCAGAAGCTTCCGGGACACCTCTAACTATGGCTACACCTTC.

The gene calls are TRBV11-3 and TRBJ2-1, with 8 bases matching TRBD1. This CDR3 region has 16 residues. J gave up 3 bases and V 4 bases, and 8 bases lay outside the gene matches. Germline loops: CDR1 SGHNT, CDR2 YENEEA. CDR3 protein: CASSSGGGPLYNEQFF. DNA of the CDR3: TGTGCCAGCAGCTCAGGGGGCGGGCCACTCTACAATGAGCAGTTCTTC. The full variable domain, rest sourced from reference TRBV11-3 and TRBJ2-1, is EAGVVQSPRYKIIEKKQPVAFWCNPISGHNTLYWYLQNLGQGPELLIRYENEEAVDDSQLPKDRFSAERLKGVDSTLKIQPAELGDSAVYLCASSSGGGPLYNEQFFGPGTRLTVL.

The chain uses TRBV5-1 and TRBJ2-5, with TRBD2 matching over 14 bases. The V gene end was trimmed by 3 bases and the J gene end by 5 bases; junction bases not matched to a gene: 3. CDR1 and CDR2 (germline): SGHRS, YFSETQ. The CDR3 sequence is 15 residues long. The CDR3 DNA sequence: TGCGCCAGCAGCTCGACTAGCGGGGGGGCGGAGACCCAGTACTTC. Translation: CASSSTSGGAETQYF.

The V call is TRBV11-2, the J call TRBJ1-1, with unresolved D. CDR3 length: 12 amino acids. V lost 4 bases, J lost 1 base, and 4 bases lay in between. CDR1 SGHAT and CDR2 FQNNGV come from the germline V gene. The CDR3 here is CASSYTNTEAFF. The CDR3 DNA reads TGTGCCAGCAGCTACACGAACACTGAAGCTTTCTTT.

The chain is built from TRBV5-5 and TRBJ1-2; tentatively, D is TRBD1 (6 bases). The CDR3 sequence is 16 residues long. The germline gives CDR1 SGHKS, CDR2 YYEKEE (reference sequence). V was cut by 4 bases and J by 1 base, with 17 bases left in between. The CDR3 loop reads CASSKLDRHFNYGYTF. The CDR3 bases are TGTGCCAGCAGCAAACTGGACAGACACTTTAACTATGGCTACACCTTC.

This clone came up once. The J gene is TRBJ1-1, the V gene TRBV30; D unclear. V lost 0 bases and J 0 bases, leaving 8 bases between the germline ends. Germline lookup yields CDR1 GTSNPN and CDR2 SVGIG (reference sequence). The CDR3 contains 14 residues. The CDR3 region has the DNA TGTGCCTGGAGTGTAACAGTTATGAACACTGAAGCTTTCTTT. Its protein is CAWSVTVMNTEAFF.

This chain links TRBV30 with TRBJ1-5; 9 bases match TRBD1. The germline V gene encodes CDR1 GTSNPN and CDR2 SVGIG (reference sequence). The trim removed 1 base at V and 7 bases at J, leaving 8 bases unmatched. The CDR3 length is 15 residues. The DNA of the CDR3 is TGTGCCTGGAGTGACTACGGGACAGGGCACCAGCCCCAGCATTTT. Protein product: CAWSDYGTGHQPQHF.

The chain carries TRBV6-2 or TRBV6-3 and TRBJ2-1; TRBD2 matches at 11 bases. Germline V lookup: CDR1 MNHEY, CDR2 SVGEGT. The CDR3 length is 20 residues. The V and J ends lost 2 bases and 7 bases, in that order; junction bases with no gene match: 19. The chain's CDR3 is CASSYDLAGGPLVFLNEQFF. CDR3 nucleotides: TGTGCCAGCAGTTACGACTTAGCGGGGGGGCCTTTAGTCTTTCTAAATGAGCAGTTCTTC.

The CDR3: CASSPGGQTTDTQYF. DNA for the CDR3: TGTGCCAGCAGTCCCGGGGGGCAGACCACAGATACGCAGTATTTT. J is TRBJ2-3 and V is TRBV28; D is perhaps TRBD2 (7 bases). The CDR3 extends over 15 amino acids. Looked up from germline, CDR1 is MDHEN and CDR2 is SYDVKM. Trimming took off 5 bases at V and 2 bases at J, with 14 bases between the two ends.

J is TRBJ1-4 and V is TRBV20-1; no clear D. The CDR3 totals 13 residues. The V and J ends lost 3 bases and 0 bases respectively, with 5 bases between them. Germline CDR1 DFQATT, CDR2 SNEGSKA (reference sequence). CDR3 nucleotides: TGCAGTGCTAGTGGAGCAACTAATGAAAAACTGTTTTTT. This gives the protein CSASGATNEKLFF.

The J gene is TRBJ2-5, the V gene TRBV3-1 (or the pseudogene TRBV3-2); 15 bases are shared with TRBD2. V trimming: 3 bases; J trimming: 5 bases; junction bases outside the gene matches: 4. The CDR3 spans 16 residues. In germline, CDR1 is LGHDT, CDR2 YNNKEL (reference sequence). The chain's CDR3 is CASSQGLAGGVETQYF. CDR3 DNA sequence: TGTGCCAGCAGCCAGGGACTAGCGGGGGGTGTGGAGACCCAGTACTTC.

The V call is TRBV5-1, the J call TRBJ2-2, with 12 bases lining up with TRBD2. Germline V gives CDR1 SGHRS, CDR2 YFSETQ. The CDR3 has 18 residues. V gave up 4 bases and J gave up 0 bases; unmatched junction bases: 7. The CDR3, as DNA: TGCGCCAGCAGCCCTGGAACTAGCGGGGGGCCGAACACCGGGGAGCTGTTTTTT. Translation: CASSPGTSGGPNTGELFF.

This chain connects TRBV4-2 to TRBJ2-7; TRBD2 aligns across 9 bases. V trimming: 1 base; J trimming: 5 bases; junction bases outside the gene matches: 6. The CDR3 extends over 15 amino acids. In germline, CDR1 is LGHNA, CDR2 YNFKEQ. In DNA, the CDR3 is TGTGCCAGCAGCCAAGTCCGGACTAGCGTCGACGAGCAGTACTTC. This gives the protein CASSQVRTSVDEQYF.

V gene TRBV25-1 combines with J gene TRBJ1-1; D is undetermined. The CDR3 spans 16 residues. V was pared by 2 bases and J by 1 base, with 14 bases between. Germline assignment: CDR1 MGHDK and CDR2 SYGVNS. The CDR3 spells CASSEGLAPSNTEAFF. In DNA, the CDR3 is TGTGCCAGCAGTGAAGGTCTGGCACCGTCGAACACTGAAGCTTTCTTT.

J is TRBJ1-5 and V is TRBV19; D is perhaps TRBD1 (5 bases). CDR3 size: 18 residues. Germline V gene data show CDR1 as LNHDA and CDR2 as SQIVND (reference sequence). Trimming removed 7 bases at V and 5 bases at J, with 27 bases between. The CDR3, as DNA: TGTGCCAGTACCGTTTATAGGGTTACAGGCGTCGACCATCAGCCCCAGCATTTT. This sequence encodes CASTVYRVTGVDHQPQHF. The whole variable domain, filled in from reference TRBV19 and TRBJ1-5, reads DGGITQSPKYLFRKEGQNVTLSCEQNLNHDAMYWYRQDPGQGLRLIYYSQIVNDFQKGDIAEGYSVSREKKESFPLTVTSAQKNPTAFYLCASTVYRVTGVDHQPQHFGDGTRLSIL.

This chain connects TRBV7-9 to TRBJ1-3; 8 bases line up with TRBD1. Germline lookup yields CDR1 SEHNR and CDR2 FQNEAQ (reference sequence). This CDR3 region has 15 residues. J was trimmed by 3 bases and V by 5 bases; bases with no gene match: 6. CDR3: CASSPQGAGGNTIYF. The CDR3 DNA sequence: TGTGCCAGCAGCCCGCAGGGGGCCGGTGGAAACACCATATATTTT.

The rearrangement links TRBV2 to TRBJ1-5; D possibly corresponds to TRBD1 (6 bases). V was cut by 4 bases and J by 0 bases, with 13 bases left in between. This CDR3 is built from 16 residues. Germline-derived CDR1 and CDR2 are SNHLY and FYNNEI. CDR3 DNA sequence: TGTGCCAGCAGTGTTGAGACAGGATATAGCAATCAGCCCCAGCATTTT. Residues: CASSVETGYSNQPQHF.

V gene TRBV30 combines with J gene TRBJ1-3; D is uncertain. CDR3 size: 12 residues. V was shortened by 0 bases and J by 4 bases, with 4 bases between the two germline ends. CDR1 is GTSNPN, CDR2 SVGIG, per germline (reference sequence). DNA for the CDR3: TGTGCCTGGAGTGTACAGGGAAACACCATATATTTT. It is translated as CAWSVQGNTIYF.

This sequence joins TRBV24-1 and TRBJ2-3; unclear D gene. The CDR3 length is 15 residues. Trimming cost V 6 bases and J 0 bases, with 12 bases left between them. CDR1 and CDR2 (germline): KGHDR, SFDVKD. The CDR3 sequence is CATSSRRSSTDTQYF. In DNA, the CDR3 is TGTGCCACCAGTTCTAGAAGGTCCAGCACAGATACGCAGTATTTT.

The V and J genes are TRBV19 and TRBJ2-1; 9 bases map to TRBD2. The CDR3 is 14 residues long. CDR1 LNHDA and CDR2 SQIVND come from the germline V gene (reference sequence). Trimming cost V 4 bases and J 8 bases; bases outside gene matches: 6. The CDR3 bases are TGTGCCAGTAGTAAGGCGGGGGGGCCCCATGAGCAGTTCTTC. Translation: CASSKAGGPHEQFF. The variable domain in full, completed from reference TRBV19 and TRBJ2-1, reads DGGITQSPKYLFRKEGQNVTLSCEQNLNHDAMYWYRQDPGQGLRLIYYSQIVNDFQKGDIAEGYSVSREKKESFPLTVTSAQKNPTAFYLCASSKAGGPHEQFFGPGTRLTVL.

This chain uses TRBV27 with TRBJ1-3, with D possibly matching TRBD1 (6 bases). The V end was cut by 6 bases, the J end by 4 bases, with 16 bases between. The CDR3 is 15 residues long. The germline gives CDR1 MNHEY, CDR2 SMNVEV (reference sequence). This CDR3 reads CASRLAGTSGNTIYF. Written as DNA, the CDR3 is TGTGCCAGCAGATTAGCCGGGACATCGGGAAACACCATATATTTT.

The V and J genes are TRBV27 and TRBJ2-1, with D perhaps matching TRBD2 (5 bases). The CDR3 is 13 amino acids. Trimming removed 5 bases at V and 1 base at J, with 6 bases between. Germline V gene data show CDR1 as MNHEY and CDR2 as SMNVEV (reference sequence). CDR3 protein: CASSRGSYNEQFF. The CDR3 region has the DNA TGTGCCAGCAGTCGGGGTTCCTACAATGAGCAGTTCTTC.

The chain employs TRBV9 and TRBJ2-2, with D maybe TRBD2 (7 bases). This CDR3 has 17 amino acids. Germline CDR1 is SGDLS and CDR2 is YYNGEE. V lost 2 bases and J lost 0, with 14 bases in between. The CDR3: CASSVPGGGANTGELFF. CDR3 DNA: TGTGCCAGCAGCGTGCCGGGCGGGGGCGCGAACACCGGGGAGCTGTTTTTT.

The V call is TRBV7-9, the J call TRBJ1-1; D unresolved. In germline, CDR1 is SEHNR, CDR2 FQNEAQ (reference sequence). The CDR3 is made up of 13 amino acids. V was pared by 8 bases and J by 0 bases, with 10 bases between. The CDR3 DNA reads TGTGCCAGCGAAACAAATCTGAACACTGAAGCTTTCTTT. Amino acid sequence: CASETNLNTEAFF.

On this clone: Other DNA sequences of this sample code for an identical CDR3. The CDR3: CASSEAGGTDTQYF. As DNA, the CDR3 is TGTGCCAGCAGTGAGGCGGGGGGGACAGATACGCAGTATTTT. V is TRBV6-4 and J is TRBJ2-3, with TRBD2 matching over 9 bases. With 3 bases clipped from V and 3 bases from J, the junction kept 1 base outside the gene matches. Germline V CDR1 and CDR2: MRHNA, SNTAGT. The CDR3 is 14 residues long.